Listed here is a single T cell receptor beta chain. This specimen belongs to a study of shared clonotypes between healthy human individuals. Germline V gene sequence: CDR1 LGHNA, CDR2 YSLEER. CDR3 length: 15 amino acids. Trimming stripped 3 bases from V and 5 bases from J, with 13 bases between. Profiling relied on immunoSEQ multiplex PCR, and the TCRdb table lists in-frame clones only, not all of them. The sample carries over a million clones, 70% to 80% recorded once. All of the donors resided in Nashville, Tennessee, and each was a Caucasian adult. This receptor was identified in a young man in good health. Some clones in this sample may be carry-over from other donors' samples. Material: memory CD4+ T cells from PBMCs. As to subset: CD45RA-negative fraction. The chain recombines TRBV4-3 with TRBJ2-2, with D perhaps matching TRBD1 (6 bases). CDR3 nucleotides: TGCGCCAGCAGCCAGTACAGGGTGGGGACCGGGGAGCTGTTTTTT. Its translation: CASSQYRVGTGELFF.